What follows is one TCR beta chain and its context. These data originate in a study of cytomegalovirus exposure and HLA in healthy donors. PCR primers comprised 60 Vbeta and 13 Jbeta primers. The repertoire was sequenced with immunoSEQ multiplex PCR; TCRdb's copy has only in-frame clones and lacks some. The data show around 130,000 clones, with roughly 80% seen just once and around 1.2% held by the top ten. The V and J ends lost 1 base and 0 bases respectively, with 5 bases between them. The CDR3 runs 15 residues. Germline values: CDR1 SGDLS, CDR2 YYNGEE. The TCR comes from a girl aged 2 to 10 in good health and CMV-seronegative. Sequenced: PBMCs. The chain links TRBV9 to TRBJ2-6; maybe TRBD1 (5 bases). CDR3 sequence reads: CASSVTGSGANVLTF. CDR3 DNA sequence: TGTGCCAGCAGCGTAACAGGCTCTGGGGCCAACGTCCTGACTTTC. The full variable domain, rest sourced from reference TRBV9 and TRBJ2-6, is DSGVTQTPKHLITATGQRVTLRCSPRSGDLSVYWYQQSLDQGLQFLIQYYNGEERAKGNILERFSAQQFPDLHSELNLSSLELGDSALYFCASSVTGSGANVLTFGAGSRLTVL.